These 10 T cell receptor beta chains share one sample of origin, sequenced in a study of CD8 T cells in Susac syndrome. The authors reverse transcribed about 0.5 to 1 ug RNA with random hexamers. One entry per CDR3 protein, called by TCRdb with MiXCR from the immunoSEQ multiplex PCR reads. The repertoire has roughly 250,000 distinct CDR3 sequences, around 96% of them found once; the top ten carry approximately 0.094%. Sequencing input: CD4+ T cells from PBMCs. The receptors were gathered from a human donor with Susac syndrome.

DNA of the CDR3: TGCAGCGTTGTGGGGGGGAGTTATGAGCAGTTCTTC. It yields the protein CSVVGGSYEQFF. This chain links TRBV29-1 with TRBJ2-1, with 7 positions matching TRBD2. Looked up from germline, CDR1 is SQVTM and CDR2 is ANQGSEA. The CDR3 has 12 amino acids. V lost 4 bases to trimming and J lost 8 bases; unmatched junction nucleotides: 5.

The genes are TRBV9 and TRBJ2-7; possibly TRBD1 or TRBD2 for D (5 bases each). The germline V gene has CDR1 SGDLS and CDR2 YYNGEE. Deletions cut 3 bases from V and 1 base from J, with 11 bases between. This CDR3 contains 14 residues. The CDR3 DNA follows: TGTGCCAGCAGCGCGGGACGTTTTTCCTACGAGCAGTACTTC. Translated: CASSAGRFSYEQYF.

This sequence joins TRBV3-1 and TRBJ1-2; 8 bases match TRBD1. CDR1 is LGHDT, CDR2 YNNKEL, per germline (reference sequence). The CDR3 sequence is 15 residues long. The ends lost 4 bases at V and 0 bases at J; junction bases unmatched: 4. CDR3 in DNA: TGTGCCAGCAGCCCGACAGGGGTAGCTAACTATGGCTACACCTTC. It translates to CASSPTGVANYGYTF.

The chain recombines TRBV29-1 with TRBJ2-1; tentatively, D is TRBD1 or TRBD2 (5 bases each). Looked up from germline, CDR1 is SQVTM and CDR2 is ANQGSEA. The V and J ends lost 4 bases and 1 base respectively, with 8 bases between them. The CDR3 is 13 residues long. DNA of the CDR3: TGCAGCGTTGGGGGGTATTCCTACAATGAGCAGTTCTTC. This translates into CSVGGYSYNEQFF.

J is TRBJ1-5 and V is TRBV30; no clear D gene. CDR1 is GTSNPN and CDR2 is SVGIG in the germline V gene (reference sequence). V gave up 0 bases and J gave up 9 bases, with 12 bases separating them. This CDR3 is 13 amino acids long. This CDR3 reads CAWSVDTAGPQHF. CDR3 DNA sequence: TGTGCCTGGAGTGTTGATACGGCGGGGCCCCAGCATTTT.

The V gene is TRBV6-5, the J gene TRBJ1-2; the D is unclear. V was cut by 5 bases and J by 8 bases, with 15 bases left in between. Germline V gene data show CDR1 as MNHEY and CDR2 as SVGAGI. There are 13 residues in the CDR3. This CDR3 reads CASSEDLSYGYTF. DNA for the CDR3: TGTGCCAGCAGTGAAGACCTCTCCTACGGCTACACCTTC.

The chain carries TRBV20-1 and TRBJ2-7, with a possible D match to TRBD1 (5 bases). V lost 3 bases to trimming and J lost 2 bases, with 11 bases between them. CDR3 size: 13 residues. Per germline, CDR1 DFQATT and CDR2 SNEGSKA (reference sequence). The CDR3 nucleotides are TGCAGTGCTAGCCACGACAGTCCCTACGAGCAGTACTTC. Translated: CSASHDSPYEQYF.

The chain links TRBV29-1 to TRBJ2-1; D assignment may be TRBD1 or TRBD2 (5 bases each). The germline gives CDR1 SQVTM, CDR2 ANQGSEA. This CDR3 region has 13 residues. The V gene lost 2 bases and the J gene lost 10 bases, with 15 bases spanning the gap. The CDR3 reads CSVERDPRGEQFF. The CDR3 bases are TGCAGCGTTGAAAGGGACCCCAGAGGGGAGCAGTTCTTC.

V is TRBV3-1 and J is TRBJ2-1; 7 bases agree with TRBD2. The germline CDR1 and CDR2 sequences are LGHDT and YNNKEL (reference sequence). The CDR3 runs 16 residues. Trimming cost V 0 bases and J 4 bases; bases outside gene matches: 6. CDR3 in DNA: TGTGCCAGCAGCCAAGATCTAGCGGACCTATACAATGAGCAGTTCTTC. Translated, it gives CASSQDLADLYNEQFF.

The CDR3 is CSVDRDRVIKETQYF. CDR3 DNA sequence: TGCAGCGTTGACCGGGACCGGGTGATAAAGGAGACCCAGTACTTC. V usage is TRBV29-1 and J usage is TRBJ2-5; the D gene could be TRBD1 or TRBD2 (5 bases each). The CDR3 has 15 amino acids. The V gene lost 3 bases and the J gene lost 5 bases, with 19 bases spanning the gap. The germline gives CDR1 SQVTM, CDR2 ANQGSEA.